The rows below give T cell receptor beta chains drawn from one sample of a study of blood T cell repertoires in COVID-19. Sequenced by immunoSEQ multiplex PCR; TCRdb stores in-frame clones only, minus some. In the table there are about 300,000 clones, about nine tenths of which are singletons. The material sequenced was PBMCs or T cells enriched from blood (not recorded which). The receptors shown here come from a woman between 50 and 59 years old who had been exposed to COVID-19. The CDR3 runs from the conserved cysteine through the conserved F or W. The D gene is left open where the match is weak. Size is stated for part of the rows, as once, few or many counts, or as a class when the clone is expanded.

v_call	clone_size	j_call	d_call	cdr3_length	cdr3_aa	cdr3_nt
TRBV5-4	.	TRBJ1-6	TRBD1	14	CASSVTGVNSPLHF	TGTGCCAGCAGCGTTACAGGGGTAAATTCACCCCTCCACTTT
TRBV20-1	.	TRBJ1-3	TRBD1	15	CSASSGTGLGNTIYF	TGCAGTGCTAGTTCCGGGACAGGGTTAGGAAACACCATATATTTT
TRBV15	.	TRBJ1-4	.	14	CATSLGRTNEKLFF	TGTGCCACCAGCCTGGGGCGTACTAATGAAAAACTGTTTTTT
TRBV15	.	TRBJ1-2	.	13	CATSPRRAGGYTF	TGTGCCACCAGCCCTAGGAGGGCCGGTGGCTACACCTTC
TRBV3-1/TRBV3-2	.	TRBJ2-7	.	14	CASTKTGDSYEQYF	TGTGCCAGCACTAAGACAGGAGACTCCTACGAGCAGTACTTC
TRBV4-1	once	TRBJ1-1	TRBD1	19	CASSQDPTEQGERNTEAFF	TGCGCCAGCAGCCAAGACCCTACCGAGCAGGGGGAGAGAAACACTGAAGCTTTCTTT
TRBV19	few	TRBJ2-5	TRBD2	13	CASSRLAPETQYF	TGTGCCAGTAGTCGACTAGCCCCAGAGACCCAGTACTTC
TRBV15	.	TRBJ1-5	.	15	CATSREKRSDQPQHF	TGTGCCACCAGCAGAGAAAAGAGGTCCGATCAGCCCCAGCATTTT
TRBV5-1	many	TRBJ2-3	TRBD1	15	CASSEDRASTDTQYF	TGCGCCAGCAGTGAGGACAGGGCGAGCACAGATACGCAGTATTTT
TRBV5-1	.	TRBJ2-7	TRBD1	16	CASSRGPMGQGGEQYF	TGCGCCAGCAGCCGCGGACCTATGGGACAGGGCGGCGAGCAGTACTTC
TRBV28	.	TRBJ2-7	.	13	CATLSAREYEQYF	TGTGCCACTCTGAGCGCCCGGGAGTACGAGCAGTACTTC
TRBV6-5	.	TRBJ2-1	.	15	CASSKTANTDNEQFF	TGTGCCAGCAGCAAGACAGCGAACACAGACAATGAGCAGTTCTTC
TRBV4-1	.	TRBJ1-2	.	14	CASSFRDTSYGYTF	TGCGCCAGCAGCTTTAGGGACACCAGCTATGGCTACACCTTC
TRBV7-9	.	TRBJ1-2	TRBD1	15	CASSSDGQGSYGYTF	TGTGCCAGCAGCTCAGATGGACAGGGTAGCTATGGCTACACCTTC
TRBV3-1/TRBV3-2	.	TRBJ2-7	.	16	CASSQVLAVPPYEQYF	TGTGCCAGCAGCCAAGTTCTGGCAGTCCCCCCCTACGAGCAGTACTTC
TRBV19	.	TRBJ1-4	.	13	CASGGRGGEKLFF	TGTGCCAGCGGAGGGCGGGGAGGTGAAAAACTGTTTTTT
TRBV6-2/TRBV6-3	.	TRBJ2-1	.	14	CASSYPSGMNEQFF	TGTGCCAGCAGTTACCCTTCGGGGATGAATGAGCAGTTCTTC
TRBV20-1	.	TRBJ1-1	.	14	CSASSRRGNTEAFF	TGCAGTGCTAGTAGTCGCAGGGGGAACACTGAAGCTTTCTTT
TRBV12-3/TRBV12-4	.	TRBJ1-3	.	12	CASSPSGNTIYF	TGTGCCAGCAGTCCGTCTGGAAACACCATATATTTT
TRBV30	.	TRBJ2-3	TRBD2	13	CGGGEGYTDTQYF	TGCGGGGGAGGGGAGGGGTACACAGATACGCAGTATTTT
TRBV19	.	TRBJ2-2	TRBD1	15	CASSSGTGWSGELFF	TGTGCCAGTAGTTCGGGGACAGGGTGGTCCGGGGAGCTGTTTTTT
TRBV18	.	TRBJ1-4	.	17	CASSPQGAADSYEKLFF	TGTGCCAGCTCACCACAGGGAGCGGCAGACTCCTATGAAAAACTGTTTTTT
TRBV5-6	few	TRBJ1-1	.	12	CASSPQGTEAFF	TGTGCCAGCAGCCCGCAGGGTACTGAAGCTTTCTTT
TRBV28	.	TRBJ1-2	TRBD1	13	CASSFRGRNGYTF	TGTGCCAGCAGTTTCAGGGGGCGCAATGGCTACACCTTC
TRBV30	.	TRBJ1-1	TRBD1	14	CAWSVFRGLTEAFF	TGTGCCTGGAGTGTTTTCAGGGGGCTGACTGAAGCTTTCTTT
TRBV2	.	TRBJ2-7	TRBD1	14	CASMWGTGLDEQYF	TGTGCCAGCATGTGGGGGACAGGGCTAGACGAGCAGTACTTC
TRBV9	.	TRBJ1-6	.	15	CASRSGGNPDSPLHF	TGTGCCAGCAGGTCGGGAGGGAACCCGGATTCACCCCTCCACTTT
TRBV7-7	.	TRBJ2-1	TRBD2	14	CASSVSGAYNEQFF	TGTGCTAGCAGCGTAAGCGGGGCCTACAATGAGCAGTTCTTC
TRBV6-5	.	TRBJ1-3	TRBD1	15	CASTAGTGVGNTIYF	TGTGCCAGCACCGCCGGGACAGGGGTTGGAAACACCATATATTTT
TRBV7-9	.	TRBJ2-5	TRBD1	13	CASRGTGQETQYF	TGTGCCAGCAGGGGGACAGGTCAAGAGACCCAGTACTTC
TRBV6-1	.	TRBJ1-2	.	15	CASSEHPQGSYGYTF	TGTGCCAGCAGTGAACATCCGCAGGGTAGCTATGGCTACACCTTC
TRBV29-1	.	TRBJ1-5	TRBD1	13	CSVETGYNQPQHF	TGCAGCGTTGAGACAGGGTACAATCAGCCCCAGCATTTT
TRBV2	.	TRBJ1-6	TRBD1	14	CASRRGQGASPLHF	TGTGCCAGCAGGAGGGGACAGGGGGCCTCACCCCTCCACTTT
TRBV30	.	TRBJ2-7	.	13	CAWSVWQAYEQYF	TGTGCCTGGAGTGTGTGGCAGGCCTACGAGCAGTACTTC
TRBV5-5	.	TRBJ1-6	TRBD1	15	CASSTGQVNNSPLHF	TGTGCCAGCAGCACAGGACAGGTCAATAATTCACCCCTCCACTTT
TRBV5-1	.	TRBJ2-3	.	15	CATRLRSGFTDTQYF	TGCGCCACCCGATTGCGATCCGGGTTCACAGATACGCAGTATTTT
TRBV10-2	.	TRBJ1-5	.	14	CASSEGHSNQPQHF	TGCGCCAGCAGTGAAGGACATAGCAATCAGCCCCAGCATTTT
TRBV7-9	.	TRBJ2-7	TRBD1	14	CASSRRDRVGEQYF	TGTGCCAGCAGCCGTAGGGACAGGGTCGGAGAGCAGTACTTC
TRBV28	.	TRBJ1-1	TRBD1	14	CASREHQGGTEAFF	TGTGCCAGCAGGGAACACCAGGGGGGCACTGAAGCTTTCTTT
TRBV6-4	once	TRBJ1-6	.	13	CASSGPGNSPLHF	TGTGCCAGCAGTGGACCCGGGAACTCACCCCTCCACTTT